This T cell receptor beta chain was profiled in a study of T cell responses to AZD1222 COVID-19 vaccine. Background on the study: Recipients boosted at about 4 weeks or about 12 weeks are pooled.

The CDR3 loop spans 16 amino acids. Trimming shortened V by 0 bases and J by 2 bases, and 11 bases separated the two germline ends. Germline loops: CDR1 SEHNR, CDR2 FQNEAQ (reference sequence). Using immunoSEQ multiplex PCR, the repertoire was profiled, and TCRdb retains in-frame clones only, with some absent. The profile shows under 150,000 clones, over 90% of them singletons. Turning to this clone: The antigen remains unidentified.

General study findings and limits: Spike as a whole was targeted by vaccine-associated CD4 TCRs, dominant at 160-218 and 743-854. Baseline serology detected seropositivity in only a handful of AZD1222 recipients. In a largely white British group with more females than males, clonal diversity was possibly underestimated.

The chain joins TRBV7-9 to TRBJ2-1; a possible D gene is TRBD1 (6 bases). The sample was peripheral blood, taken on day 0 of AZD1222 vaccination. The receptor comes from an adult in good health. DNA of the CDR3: TGTGCCAGCAGCTTAGCGGGGGCGGAACCCTACAATGAGCAGTTCTTC. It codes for CASSLAGAEPYNEQFF.